The 13 T cell receptor beta chains in this list originate from one sample, sequenced in a study of T-cell memory formation after mild COVID-19. TCRdb redid the calling of the 5' RACE reads with MiXCR, one entry per CDR3 protein. The table records approximately 400,000 distinct CDR3 sequences, approximately 25% of them present only once. The specimen was PBMCs or a T cell subset sorted from them (not recorded which). These receptor sequences come from an adult woman who had mild COVID-19 (a few samples of this study predate the infection). Cell type and time point are not known.

This clonotype was detected a few times. The chain carries TRBV6-2 or TRBV6-3 and TRBJ1-1; D is possibly TRBD1 (5 bases). This CDR3 has 14 residues. The V gene lost 5 bases and the J gene lost 8 bases, with 18 bases spanning the gap. Germline assignment: CDR1 MNHEY and CDR2 SVGEGT. CDR3 sequence: CASSGATDSEEAFF. CDR3 coding DNA: TGTGCCAGCAGTGGGGCAACCGACTCGGAAGAAGCTTTCTTT.

This clonotype was found a few times. The rearrangement uses TRBV3-1 and TRBJ1-5; D unresolved. V lost 5 bases and J lost 7, with 12 bases in between. Germline V gene data show CDR1 as LGHDT and CDR2 as YNNKEL (reference sequence). The CDR3 is made up of 13 amino acids. Written as DNA, the CDR3 is TGTGCCAGCAGCTCCGGCCCTGCCCAGCCCCAGCATTTT. This codes for CASSSGPAQPQHF.

The chain uses TRBV28 and TRBJ2-1; TRBD2 matches at 7 bases. The V and J ends lost 6 bases and 9 bases, in that order; junction bases with no gene match: 11. The CDR3 sequence is 14 residues long. CDR1 is MDHEN, CDR2 SYDVKM, per germline. Written as DNA, the CDR3 is TGTGCCAGCAGCCATTGGGACTACCGGGGTGAGCAGTTCTTC. This codes for CASSHWDYRGEQFF.

This chain connects TRBV30 to TRBJ1-1; no clear D. V was clipped by 4 bases and J by 4 bases, with 10 bases between them. The CDR3 covers 12 residues. CDR1 GTSNPN and CDR2 SVGIG come from the germline V gene (reference sequence). Here the CDR3 reads CAWKVGRTEAFF. The CDR3 DNA sequence: TGTGCCTGGAAAGTCGGCCGCACTGAAGCTTTCTTT.

The J gene is TRBJ1-2, the V gene TRBV20-1, with TRBD1 identical over 10 bases. Trimming removed 1 base from V and 5 bases from J; junction bases left unmatched: 10. Germline CDR1 reads DFQATT; CDR2 reads SNEGSKA (reference sequence). CDR3 length: 16 residues. The CDR3 DNA reads as TGCAGTGCTAGAGTTCCCATGACAGGGGGCCGGTATGGCTACACCTTC. Its translation: CSARVPMTGGRYGYTF.

This clonotype was seen a handful of times. This sequence joins TRBV7-6 and TRBJ2-7; TRBD2 matches 11 bases. Losses at the gene ends were 4 bases for V and 6 bases for J; bases not matched to a gene: 8. This CDR3 is 15 amino acids long. Per the germline V gene, CDR1 is SGHVS and CDR2 is FNYEAQ. CDR3 loop: CASSSIAGGPVEQYF. The DNA of the CDR3 is TGTGCCAGCAGCTCAATAGCGGGAGGGCCGGTCGAGCAGTACTTC.

This clonotype was seen only a few times. The chain uses TRBV7-3 and TRBJ2-2; D possibly corresponds to TRBD2 (5 bases). Trimming removed 0 bases at V and 6 bases at J, with 17 bases between. The CDR3 has 17 residues. The germline CDR1 and CDR2 sequences are SGHTA and FQGTGA. For the CDR3, the DNA is TGTGCCAGCAGCTTAACGCCGCGGGCCCAGATATCCGGGGAGCTGTTTTTT. Translated: CASSLTPRAQISGELFF. Together with reference TRBV7-3 and TRBJ2-2, the CDR3 gives the full variable domain: GAGVSQTPSNKVTEKGKYVELRCDPISGHTALYWYRQSLGQGPEFLIYFQGTGAADDSGLPNDRFFAVRPEGSVSTLKIQRTERGDSAVYLCASSLTPRAQISGELFFGEGSRLTVL.

This clonotype was counted a few times. The V and J genes are TRBV19 and TRBJ1-2; 7 positions match TRBD1. The CDR3 contains 14 residues. The J segment lost 5 bases and the V segment lost 8 bases, leaving 11 bases of the junction unmatched. CDR1 is LNHDA and CDR2 is SQIVND in the germline V gene (reference sequence). The CDR3, as DNA: TGTGCCAGTGCCACCGGGACAGTGATGTATGGCTACACCTTC. This gives the protein CASATGTVMYGYTF. Looking up the rest from reference TRBV19 and TRBJ1-2 gives the full variable domain: DGGITQSPKYLFRKEGQNVTLSCEQNLNHDAMYWYRQDPGQGLRLIYYSQIVNDFQKGDIAEGYSVSREKKESFPLTVTSAQKNPTAFYLCASATGTVMYGYTFGSGTRLTVV.

This clonotype was counted a few times. V and J are TRBV12-3 or TRBV12-4 and TRBJ2-5; 13 bases align to TRBD2. The CDR3 is 19 residues long. V shed 5 bases and J 4 bases; nucleotides not matched to a gene: 16. For the CDR3, the DNA is TGTGCCAGCAGTCCAAGACTAGCGGGGGGCCTCTCTTGGCGAGAGACCCAGTACTTC. Residues: CASSPRLAGGLSWRETQYF.

Ten or more counts support this clonotype. The V gene is TRBV5-1, the J gene TRBJ2-1; 13 nucleotides line up with TRBD2. V gave up 4 bases and J gave up 1 base; unmatched junction bases: 11. The CDR3 contains 19 residues. Germline values: CDR1 SGHRS, CDR2 YFSETQ. CDR3 nucleotide sequence: TGCGCCAGCAGCGACGACGAACTAGCGGGGGGGCTTTCCTACAATGAGCAGTTCTTC. This codes for CASSDDELAGGLSYNEQFF.

This clonotype was recorded a few times. V is TRBV4-3 and J is TRBJ2-5; D unclear. V lost 1 base to trimming and J lost 2 bases, with 11 bases between them. The CDR3 is 15 residues long. Germline lookup yields CDR1 LGHNA and CDR2 YSLEER. CDR3 protein: CASSQAPERQETQYF. CDR3 coding DNA: TGCGCCAGCAGCCAAGCCCCGGAAAGACAAGAGACCCAGTACTTC.

The V gene is TRBV5-1, the J gene TRBJ2-7, with D possibly TRBD1 on 5 matching bases. The germline V and J ends were trimmed by 0 bases and 6 bases, with 13 bases remaining between them. CDR3 length equals 14 residues. The germline V gene encodes CDR1 SGHRS and CDR2 YFSETQ. CDR3 residues: CASSLVTQALEQYF. The CDR3 DNA sequence: TGCGCCAGCAGCTTGGTTACACAGGCACTCGAGCAGTACTTC. Full variable domain (missing parts from reference TRBV5-1 and TRBJ2-7): KAGVTQTPRYLIKTRGQQVTLSCSPISGHRSVSWYQQTPGQGLQFLFEYFSETQRNKGNFPGRFSGRQFSNSRSEMNVSTLELGDSALYLCASSLVTQALEQYFGPGTRLTVT.

This clonotype showed up just a few times. The chain carries TRBV6-2 or TRBV6-3 and TRBJ1-2; 8 bases align to TRBD1. CDR1 is MNHEY, CDR2 SVGEGT, per germline. The CDR3 covers 13 residues. Germline trimming cut 4 bases from V and 13 bases from J; bases unmatched to any gene: 11. The CDR3 loop reads CASSWRQGRSGTF. Here the CDR3 DNA reads TGTGCCAGCAGTTGGCGACAGGGGCGCTCGGGCACCTTC.